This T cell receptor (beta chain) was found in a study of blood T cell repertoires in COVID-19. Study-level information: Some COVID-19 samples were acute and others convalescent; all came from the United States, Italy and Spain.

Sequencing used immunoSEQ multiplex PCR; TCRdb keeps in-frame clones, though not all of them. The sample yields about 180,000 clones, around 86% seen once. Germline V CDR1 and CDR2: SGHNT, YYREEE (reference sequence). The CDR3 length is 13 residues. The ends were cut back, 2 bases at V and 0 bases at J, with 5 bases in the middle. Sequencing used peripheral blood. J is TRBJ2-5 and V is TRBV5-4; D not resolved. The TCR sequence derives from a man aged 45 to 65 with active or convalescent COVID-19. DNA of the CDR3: TGTGCCAGCAGCTTTAGAGACCAAGAGACCCAGTACTTC. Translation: CASSFRDQETQYF.